This T cell receptor beta chain stems from a study of blood T cell repertoires in COVID-19. Study details: Spain, Italy and the United States supplied samples that represented acute and convalescent COVID-19. The cDNA or gDNA used as material had been derived from T cells, B-cell-depleted T cells, or PBMCs.

Original methodology: Reference gene primer amplification gave estimated nucleated cell counts. TCRdb's copy holds only in-frame clones and misses some; the assay was immunoSEQ multiplex PCR. V and J calls plus clone size are reproduced from that table; the DNA served to infer D and trimming. The table lists some 190,000 clones, 82% of them singletons. Germline V CDR1 and CDR2: SGHRS, YFSETQ. With V trimmed by 4 bases and J by 9 bases, 12 bases remained unmatched. This CDR3 has 16 residues. Specimen: peripheral blood. V gene TRBV5-1 combines with J gene TRBJ1-6; 8 bases are shared with TRBD1. The origin of this receptor is an elderly woman with active or convalescent COVID-19. CDR3 coding DNA: TGCGCCAGCAGCGGGGGACAGGCCGAAAGTAGTTCACCCCTCCACTTT. Protein sequence: CASSGGQAESSSPLHF.